This TCR beta chain was profiled in a study of blood T cell repertoires in COVID-19. At the level of the study: Acute and convalescent COVID-19 samples came from the United States, Italy and Spain. From T cells, B-cell-depleted T cells, or PBMCs came the material, which was cDNA or gDNA.

Per the authors' pipeline: Amplification with reference gene primers provided the estimates of nucleated cell counts. Sequencing was performed with immunoSEQ multiplex PCR; in TCRdb, only in-frame clones are kept and a portion is missing. D and trimming were read from the DNA, whereas the V and J calls and clone size are those reported in that table. Of fewer than 200,000 clones in the sample, about 80% were seen once. V dropped 1 base and J dropped 6; count of bases not matched to a gene: 6. The germline V gene has CDR1 MGHRA and CDR2 YSYEKL. The CDR3 length is 16 residues. The source is a human donor in a cohort sampled during active COVID-19. The V and J genes are TRBV4-1 and TRBJ2-4, with 10 bases fitting TRBD2. The sequencing sample was made of peripheral blood. CDR3 nucleotides: TGCGCCAGCAGCCAAGGGTCCAGCGGGGGGGTAAACATTCAGTACTTC. As protein: CASSQGSSGGVNIQYF.